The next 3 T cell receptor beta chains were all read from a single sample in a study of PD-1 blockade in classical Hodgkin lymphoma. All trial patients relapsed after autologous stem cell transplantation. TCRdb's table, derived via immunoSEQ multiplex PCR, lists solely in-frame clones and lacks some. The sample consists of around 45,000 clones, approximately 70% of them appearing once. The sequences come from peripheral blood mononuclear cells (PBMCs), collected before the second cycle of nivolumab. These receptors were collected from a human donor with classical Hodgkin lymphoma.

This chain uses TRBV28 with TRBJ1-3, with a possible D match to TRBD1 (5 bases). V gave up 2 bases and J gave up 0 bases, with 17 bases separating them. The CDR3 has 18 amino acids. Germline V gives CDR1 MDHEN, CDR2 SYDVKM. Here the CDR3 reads CASSLISWGRFSGNTIYF. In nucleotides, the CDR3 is TGTGCCAGCAGTTTAATATCTTGGGGACGGTTCTCTGGAAACACCATATATTTT. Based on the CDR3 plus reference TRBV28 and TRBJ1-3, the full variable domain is DVKVTQSSRYLVKRTGEKVFLECVQDMDHENMFWYRQDPGLGLRLIYFSYDVKMKEKGDIPEGYSVSREKKERFSLILESASTNQTSMYLCASSLISWGRFSGNTIYFGEGSWLTVV.

This chain's CDR3 is CASSQGGGIYEQYF. The DNA for the CDR3 is TGCGCCAGCAGCCAAGGGGGGGGAATCTACGAGCAGTACTTC. The chain combines TRBV4-3 with TRBJ2-7; 7 bases map to TRBD2. CDR1 and CDR2 from the germline V gene are LGHNA and YSLEER. The CDR3 runs 14 residues. V was clipped by 1 base and J by 3 bases; unmatched bases: 3.

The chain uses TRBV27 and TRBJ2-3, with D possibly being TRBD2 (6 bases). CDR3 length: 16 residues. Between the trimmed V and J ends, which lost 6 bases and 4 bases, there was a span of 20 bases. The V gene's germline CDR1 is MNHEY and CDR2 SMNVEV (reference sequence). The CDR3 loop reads CASRLGGAGNPDTQYF. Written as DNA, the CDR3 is TGTGCCAGCAGGCTCGGAGGGGCCGGGAATCCAGATACGCAGTATTTT.